These T cell receptor beta chains were read from a single sample in a study of T-cell reconstitution after alpha-beta-depleted transplantation in children. TCRdb passed the PCR reads through MiXCR, listing each CDR3 protein once. The table has 130,000 or so distinct CDR3 sequences, 8.5% to 10% seen once. Sequenced here: PBMCs, mostly from graft donor cells, sampled 180 days after TCRalphabeta/CD19-depleted stem cell transplant. These receptors were obtained from a girl younger than two who had a stem cell transplant for combined immunodeficiency, so the T cells may come from the graft donor. The CDR3 runs from the conserved cysteine through the conserved F or W. A D gene is named only where the DNA matches it firmly. Clone size is shown for a subset of rows, as once, few, many or a class of expanded clone.

J gene,V gene,D gene,clone size,CDR3 protein,CDR3 DNA
TRBJ2-1,TRBV20-1,TRBD2,many,CSARIQGDCPFLAGGPGEQFF,TGCAGTGCTAGAATTCAGGGGGACTGCCCATTTCTAGCGGGAGGGCCCGGTGAGCAGTTCTTC
TRBJ1-6,TRBV28,TRBD1,few,CASSSLSGGYSPLHF,TGTGCCAGCAGTTCGCTCTCAGGGGGCTATTCACCCCTCCACTTT
TRBJ2-7,TRBV5-1,NA,few,CASSTLLSGRFSYEQYF,TGCGCCAGCAGCACTCTCCTCTCGGGACGGTTCTCCTACGAGCAGTACTTC
TRBJ2-7,TRBV6-1,NA,few,CASSEKATYTYEQYF,TGTGCCAGCAGTGAAAAAGCGACGTACACCTACGAGCAGTACTTC
TRBJ2-2,TRBV6-1,TRBD1,few,CASSRGQGRTGELFF,TGTGCCAGCAGTAGGGGACAGGGTCGAACCGGGGAGCTGTTTTTT
TRBJ2-7,TRBV11-3,NA,NA,CASSFRQAQISYEQYF,TGTGCCAGCAGCTTTCGACAGGCACAGATCTCCTACGAGCAGTACTTC
TRBJ2-7,TRBV6-6,NA,many,CASSNGLAYEQYF,TGTGCCAGCAGTAACGGGTTAGCCTACGAGCAGTACTTC
TRBJ2-5,TRBV20-1,NA,NA,CSASLDERETQYF,TGCAGTGCTAGCCTGGATGAGCGAGAGACCCAGTACTTC
TRBJ2-1,TRBV6-1,TRBD2,few,CASSRLGTSGRPTYNEQFF,TGTGCCAGCAGTCGCCTAGGGACTAGCGGGAGGCCAACCTACAATGAGCAGTTCTTC
TRBJ2-2,TRBV7-2,NA,few,CASSPVASGELFF,TGTGCCAGCAGCCCCGTCGCATCCGGGGAGCTGTTTTTT
TRBJ2-7,TRBV7-9,TRBD1,NA,CASSLAGTGAYEQYF,TGTGCCAGCAGCTTAGCGGGGACAGGGGCATACGAGCAGTACTTC
TRBJ2-1,TRBV25-1,NA,few,CASSELASVDNEQFF,TGTGCCAGCAGTGAATTAGCTAGTGTGGACAATGAGCAGTTCTTC
TRBJ1-1,TRBV29-1,NA,few,CSATPNTEAFF,TGCAGCGCAACACCGAACACTGAAGCTTTCTTT
TRBJ2-7,TRBV9,NA,few,CASSVGQRYEQYF,TGTGCCAGCAGCGTAGGACAGCGCTACGAGCAGTACTTC
TRBJ1-6,TRBV12-3/TRBV12-4,TRBD1,few,CASSCRGEALHF,TGTGCCAGCAGTTGCAGGGGGGAAGCCCTCCACTTT
TRBJ1-1,TRBV6-2/TRBV6-3,NA,NA,CASRGQFEAFF,TGTGCCAGCAGGGGACAATTTGAAGCTTTCTTT
TRBJ2-7,TRBV2,TRBD1,NA,CASSDFKGARREQYF,TGTGCCAGCAGTGATTTTAAGGGGGCCAGGCGTGAGCAGTACTTC
TRBJ2-3,TRBV29-1,NA,NA,CSVWESTDTQYF,TGCAGCGTTTGGGAGTCCACAGATACGCAGTATTTT
TRBJ2-1,TRBV3-1,TRBD2,many,CASSQFRTSGYNEQFF,TGTGCCAGCAGCCAATTCCGGACTAGCGGGTACAATGAGCAGTTCTTC
TRBJ2-3,TRBV12-3/TRBV12-4,TRBD2,few,CASSTSGGAPNTQYF,TGTGCCAGCAGTACAAGCGGGGGGGCTCCCAATACGCAGTATTTT
TRBJ2-7,TRBV5-1,TRBD2,many,CASRPTSGRALSSYEQYF,TGCGCCAGCAGACCTACTAGCGGGAGGGCCTTAAGCTCCTACGAGCAGTACTTC
TRBJ2-3,TRBV9,NA,many,CASSFRYEDTQYF,TGTGCCAGCAGCTTTAGATATGAGGATACGCAGTATTTT
TRBJ1-2,TRBV12-3/TRBV12-4,TRBD1,few,CASSLFTARGSNYGYTF,TGTGCCAGCAGTTTATTCACGGCCAGGGGGTCTAACTATGGCTACACCTTC
TRBJ2-1,TRBV20-1,TRBD2,many,CSALGLAGPSYNEQFF,TGCAGTGCTCTAGGGCTAGCGGGGCCCTCCTACAATGAGCAGTTCTTC
TRBJ2-7,TRBV19,NA,NA,CASSIPLRTKSYEQYF,TGTGCCAGTAGTATCCCCCTGCGGACAAAATCCTACGAGCAGTACTTC
TRBJ2-7,TRBV10-3,TRBD1,few,CAIGRDRVGSYEQYF,TGTGCCATTGGAAGGGACAGGGTGGGGTCCTACGAGCAGTACTTC
TRBJ1-5,TRBV6-1,TRBD1,many,CASSTGTGVGQPQHF,TGTGCCAGCAGTACCGGGACAGGGGTCGGTCAGCCCCAGCATTTT
TRBJ1-4,TRBV5-1,NA,NA,CASSLGQNEKLFF,TGCGCCAGCAGCCTGGGACAAAATGAAAAACTGTTTTTT
TRBJ1-4,TRBV28,TRBD1,many,CATSRDRNEKLFF,TGTGCCACCAGCCGGGACAGGAACGAAAAACTGTTTTTT
TRBJ2-3,TRBV20-1,TRBD2,NA,CSAPGLAGIPDTQYF,TGCAGTGCCCCTGGACTAGCGGGAATCCCAGATACGCAGTATTTT
TRBJ1-2,TRBV7-2,TRBD1,many,CASSYRGPYGYTF,TGTGCCAGCAGTTACAGGGGACCCTATGGCTACACCTTC
TRBJ2-3,TRBV12-3/TRBV12-4,NA,few,CASQYSDTQYF,TGTGCCAGCCAGTACTCAGATACGCAGTATTTT
TRBJ2-1,TRBV5-8,TRBD1,few,CASRSRGRWGLYNEQFF,TGTGCCAGCAGGTCCAGGGGGCGATGGGGATTGTACAATGAGCAGTTCTTC
TRBJ1-3,TRBV4-2,NA,many,CASSSRAPGNTIYF,TGTGCCAGCAGCTCCCGGGCCCCTGGAAACACCATATATTTT
TRBJ2-7,TRBV19,NA,few,CASSVVNSYEQYF,TGTGCCAGTAGTGTGGTGAACTCCTACGAGCAGTACTTC
TRBJ2-5,TRBV5-1,NA,many,CASSLGQGETQYF,TGCGCCAGCAGCTTGGGGCAAGGAGAGACCCAGTACTTC
TRBJ1-3,TRBV7-9,NA,NA,CASSLVSGNTIYF,TGTGCCAGCAGCTTAGTCAGTGGAAACACCATATATTTT
TRBJ2-3,TRBV29-1,TRBD2,few,CSVSGTSGSADTQYF,TGCAGCGTTTCCGGGACTAGCGGGAGTGCAGATACGCAGTATTTT
TRBJ2-1,TRBV6-2/TRBV6-3,TRBD2,few,CASRTGTSGANEQFF,TGTGCCAGCAGAACCGGGACTAGCGGGGCCAATGAGCAGTTCTTC
TRBJ2-3,TRBV9,NA,NA,CASSTRDSPTDTQYF,TGTGCCAGCAGCACGCGGGACAGCCCCACAGATACGCAGTATTTT
TRBJ2-2,TRBV5-1,TRBD1,few,CASSFEGQGVGELFF,TGCGCCAGCAGCTTTGAAGGACAGGGAGTCGGGGAGCTGTTTTTT
TRBJ2-1,TRBV5-1,NA,NA,CASSPRDWLNEQFF,TGCGCCAGCAGCCCTCGGGACTGGCTCAATGAGCAGTTCTTC
TRBJ1-6,TRBV7-8,NA,few,CASSSRSNFNSPLHF,TGTGCCAGCAGCTCCAGGTCCAACTTTAATTCACCCCTCCACTTT
TRBJ2-3,TRBV29-1,NA,NA,CSVETGITDTQYF,TGCAGCGTTGAGACGGGAATCACAGATACGCAGTATTTT
TRBJ2-7,TRBV12-3/TRBV12-4,NA,NA,CASSRTLSYEQYF,TGTGCCAGCAGTCGGACATTATCCTACGAGCAGTACTTC